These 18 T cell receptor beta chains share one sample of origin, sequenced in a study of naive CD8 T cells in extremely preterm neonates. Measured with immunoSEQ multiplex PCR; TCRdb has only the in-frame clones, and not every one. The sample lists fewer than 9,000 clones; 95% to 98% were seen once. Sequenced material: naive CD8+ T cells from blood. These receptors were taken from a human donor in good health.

The CDR3 loop reads CASSSRRDSGTEAFF. Here the CDR3 DNA reads TGTGCCAGCAGCTCACGCCGGGACAGTGGGACTGAAGCTTTCTTT. The chain couples TRBV7-9 to TRBJ1-1, with 7 bases lining up with TRBD1. CDR1 is SEHNR and CDR2 is FQNEAQ in the germline V gene (reference sequence). The CDR3 spans 15 residues. The V segment lost 4 bases and the J segment 5 bases; nucleotides outside the gene matches: 10.

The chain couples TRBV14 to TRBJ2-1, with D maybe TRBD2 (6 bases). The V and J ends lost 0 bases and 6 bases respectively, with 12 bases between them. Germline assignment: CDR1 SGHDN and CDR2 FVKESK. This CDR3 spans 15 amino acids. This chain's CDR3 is CASSQDPGLLNEQFF. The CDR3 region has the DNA TGTGCCAGCAGCCAAGATCCGGGACTCCTCAATGAGCAGTTCTTC.

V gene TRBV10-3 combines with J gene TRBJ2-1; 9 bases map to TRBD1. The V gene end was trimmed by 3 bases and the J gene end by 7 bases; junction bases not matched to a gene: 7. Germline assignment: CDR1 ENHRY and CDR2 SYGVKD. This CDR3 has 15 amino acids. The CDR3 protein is CAISDEDRGVNEQFF. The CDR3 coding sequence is TGTGCCATCAGTGACGAGGACAGGGGAGTTAATGAGCAGTTCTTC.

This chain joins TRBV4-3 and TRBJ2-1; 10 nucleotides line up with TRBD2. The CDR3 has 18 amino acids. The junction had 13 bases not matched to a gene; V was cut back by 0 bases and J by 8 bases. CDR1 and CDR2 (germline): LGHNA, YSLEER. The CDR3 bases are TGCGCCAGCAGCCAAGATCCCCGGGGGAGCGGGAGGGGCGATGAGCAGTTCTTC. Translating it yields CASSQDPRGSGRGDEQFF.

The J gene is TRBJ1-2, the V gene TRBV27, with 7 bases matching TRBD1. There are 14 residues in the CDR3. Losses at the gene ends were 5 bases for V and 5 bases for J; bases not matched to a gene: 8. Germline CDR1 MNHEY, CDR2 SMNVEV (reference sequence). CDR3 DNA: TGTGCCAGCAGTGCGGCCGGACAGGTTTATGGCTACACCTTC. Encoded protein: CASSAAGQVYGYTF.

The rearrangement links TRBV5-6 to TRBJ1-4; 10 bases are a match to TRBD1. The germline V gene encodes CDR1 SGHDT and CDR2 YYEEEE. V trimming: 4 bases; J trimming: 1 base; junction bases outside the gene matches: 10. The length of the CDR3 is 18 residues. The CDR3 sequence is CASSEGTGVWKTNEKLFF. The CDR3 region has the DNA TGTGCCAGCAGCGAGGGGACAGGGGTTTGGAAAACTAATGAAAAACTGTTTTTT.

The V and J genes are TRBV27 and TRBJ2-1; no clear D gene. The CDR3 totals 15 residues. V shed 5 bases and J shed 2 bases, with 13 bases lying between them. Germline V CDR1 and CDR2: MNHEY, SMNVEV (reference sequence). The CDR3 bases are TGTGCCAGCAGTCCTATCCCGGCGGCCTACAATGAGCAGTTCTTC. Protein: CASSPIPAAYNEQFF.

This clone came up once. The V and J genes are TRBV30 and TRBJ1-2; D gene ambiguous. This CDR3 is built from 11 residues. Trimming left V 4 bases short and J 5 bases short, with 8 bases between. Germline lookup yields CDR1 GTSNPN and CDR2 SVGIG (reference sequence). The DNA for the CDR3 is TGTGCCTGGAAGGAGGCTTATGGCTACACCTTC. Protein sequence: CAWKEAYGYTF.

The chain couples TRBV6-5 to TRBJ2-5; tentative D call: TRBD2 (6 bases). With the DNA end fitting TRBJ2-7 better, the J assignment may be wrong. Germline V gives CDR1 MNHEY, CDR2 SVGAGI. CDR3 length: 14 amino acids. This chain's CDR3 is CASSLEGRSYEQYF. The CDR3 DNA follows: TGTGCCAGCAGTTTGGAGGGCCGATCCTACGAGCAGTACTTC.

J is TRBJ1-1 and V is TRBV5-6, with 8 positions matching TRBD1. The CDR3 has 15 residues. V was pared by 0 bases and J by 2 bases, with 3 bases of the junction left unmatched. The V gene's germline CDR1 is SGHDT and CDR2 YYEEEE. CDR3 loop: CASSLAGTGNTEAFF. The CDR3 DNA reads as TGTGCCAGCAGCTTGGCCGGGACAGGAAACACTGAAGCTTTCTTT.

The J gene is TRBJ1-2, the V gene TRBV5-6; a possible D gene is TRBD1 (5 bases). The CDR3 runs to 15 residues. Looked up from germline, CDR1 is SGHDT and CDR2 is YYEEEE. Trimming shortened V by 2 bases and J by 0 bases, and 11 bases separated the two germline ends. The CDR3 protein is CASSLYRRANYGYTF. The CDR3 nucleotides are TGTGCCAGCAGCTTATACAGGAGAGCTAACTATGGCTACACCTTC.

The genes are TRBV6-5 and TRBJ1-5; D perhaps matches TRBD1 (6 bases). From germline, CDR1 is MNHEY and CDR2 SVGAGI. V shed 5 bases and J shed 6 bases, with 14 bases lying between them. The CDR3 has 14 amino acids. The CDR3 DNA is TGTGCCAGCAGTCTCGACAGGCTCACTCAGCCCCAGCATTTT. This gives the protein CASSLDRLTQPQHF.

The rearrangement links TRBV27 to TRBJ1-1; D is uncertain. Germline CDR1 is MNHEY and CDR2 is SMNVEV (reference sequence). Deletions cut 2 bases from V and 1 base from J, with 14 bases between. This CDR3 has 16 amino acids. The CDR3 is CASSLIGSGGNTEAFF. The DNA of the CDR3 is TGTGCCAGCAGTTTAATCGGCAGCGGCGGGAACACTGAAGCTTTCTTT.

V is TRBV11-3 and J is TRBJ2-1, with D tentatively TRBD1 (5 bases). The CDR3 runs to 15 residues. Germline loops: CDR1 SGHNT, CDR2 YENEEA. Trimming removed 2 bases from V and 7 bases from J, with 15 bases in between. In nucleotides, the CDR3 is TGTGCCAGCAGCTTATCCCCGGACATCCGTAATGAGCAGTTCTTC. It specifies CASSLSPDIRNEQFF.

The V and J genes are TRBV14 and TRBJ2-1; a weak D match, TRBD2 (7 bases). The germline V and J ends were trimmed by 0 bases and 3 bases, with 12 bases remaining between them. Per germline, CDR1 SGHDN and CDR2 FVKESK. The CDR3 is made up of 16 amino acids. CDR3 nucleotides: TGTGCCAGCAGCCAAGAGGGGGGGGCCATCTACAATGAGCAGTTCTTC. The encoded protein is CASSQEGGAIYNEQFF.

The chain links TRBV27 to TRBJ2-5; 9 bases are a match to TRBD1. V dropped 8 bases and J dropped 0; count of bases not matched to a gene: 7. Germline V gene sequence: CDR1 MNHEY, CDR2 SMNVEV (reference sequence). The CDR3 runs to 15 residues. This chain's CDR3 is CASGEDRGYQETQYF. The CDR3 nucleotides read TGTGCCAGCGGGGAGGACAGGGGTTACCAAGAGACCCAGTACTTC.

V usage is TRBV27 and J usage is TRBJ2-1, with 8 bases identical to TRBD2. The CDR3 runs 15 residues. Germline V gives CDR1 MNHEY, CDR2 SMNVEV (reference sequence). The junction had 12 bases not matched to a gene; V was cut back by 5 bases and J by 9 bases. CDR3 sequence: CASSPLAGTFGEQFF. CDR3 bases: TGTGCCAGCAGTCCCTTAGCGGGGACCTTTGGTGAGCAGTTCTTC.

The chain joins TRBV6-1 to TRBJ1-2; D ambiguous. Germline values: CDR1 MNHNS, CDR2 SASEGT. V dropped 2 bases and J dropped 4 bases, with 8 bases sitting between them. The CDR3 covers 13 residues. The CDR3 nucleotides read TGTGCCAGCAGTGAAAGAAACTTCTATGGCTACACCTTC. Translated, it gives CASSERNFYGYTF.